This entry features one T cell receptor beta chain sequence. The V and J ends lost 6 bases and 0 bases respectively, with 15 bases between them. The CDR3 runs to 14 residues. Germline-derived CDR1 and CDR2 are DFQATT and SNEGSKA (reference sequence). In TCRdb, the RT-PCR reads were re-called with MiXCR into one record per CDR3 protein. The table records 550,000 to 750,000 distinct CDR3 sequences, 14% of them present only once. This clonotype was obtained from a female donor in good health, serving as a healthy control. The J gene is TRBJ2-7, the V gene TRBV20-1, with D perhaps matching TRBD1 (5 bases). The sample taken for sequencing was memory CD4+ T cells from blood. CDR3 in amino acids: CSAVVQALSYEQYF. The CDR3 nucleotides are TGCAGTGCCGTGGTACAGGCCCTCTCCTACGAGCAGTACTTC.